This T cell receptor (beta chain) was retrieved from a study of CD8 T cells in ankylosing spondylitis. Preparation of TCR beta libraries was done by quantitative 5'-RACE with molecular barcodes. MiXCR was run by TCRdb on the 5' RACE reads, yielding one entry per CDR3 protein. The sample shows tens of thousands of distinct CDR3 sequences, about 15% of them seen only once. A single count supports this clonotype. Germline CDR1 and CDR2: MNHEY and SVGEGT. CDR3 size: 11 residues. Trimming took 6 bases from V and 8 from J, leaving 10 bases between them. The rearrangement uses TRBV6-2 or TRBV6-3 and TRBJ1-1, with TRBD1 as a possible D gene (6 bases). This TCR derives from a male donor with ankylosing spondylitis or in good health (not recorded which). What was sequenced was blood. In DNA form, the CDR3 reads TGTGCCAGCAGAACAACAGGGGAAGCTTTCTTT. Translating gives CASRTTGEAFF.